The sequence of this T cell receptor (beta chain) was determined in a study of OX40 agonist ivuxolimab in advanced cancers. Study-level background: Patients received the agonistic anti-OX40 (CD134) antibody ivuxolimab. Study observations and caveats: Expanded clones tended on average to be more numerous among CD8+ T cells than CD4+. Partly responding patients at 0.1-3.0 mg/kg showed some of the smallest clonal expansion.

Here immunoSEQ multiplex PCR was the method, and the copy in TCRdb shows in-frame clones only, minus some. This table holds about 75,000 clones, 86% found once. It was autoimmune disease history or systemic immunosuppression that excluded patients. Of note for this clone: The antigen is unknown.

V was shortened by 2 bases and J by 2 bases, with 2 bases between the two germline ends. CDR1 is LNHDA and CDR2 is SQIVND in the germline V gene (reference sequence). The length of the CDR3 is 12 residues. The gene calls are TRBV19 and TRBJ2-3; D unclear. The TCR sequence derives from an adult with an advanced solid tumor such as melanoma, head and neck, liver or kidney cancer. The specimen comprised CD4+ or CD8+ T cells sorted from blood, sampled in a trial of the OX40 agonist ivuxolimab. Here the CDR3 DNA reads TGTGCCAGTAGTATACACACAGATACGCAGTATTTT. It specifies CASSIHTDTQYF.